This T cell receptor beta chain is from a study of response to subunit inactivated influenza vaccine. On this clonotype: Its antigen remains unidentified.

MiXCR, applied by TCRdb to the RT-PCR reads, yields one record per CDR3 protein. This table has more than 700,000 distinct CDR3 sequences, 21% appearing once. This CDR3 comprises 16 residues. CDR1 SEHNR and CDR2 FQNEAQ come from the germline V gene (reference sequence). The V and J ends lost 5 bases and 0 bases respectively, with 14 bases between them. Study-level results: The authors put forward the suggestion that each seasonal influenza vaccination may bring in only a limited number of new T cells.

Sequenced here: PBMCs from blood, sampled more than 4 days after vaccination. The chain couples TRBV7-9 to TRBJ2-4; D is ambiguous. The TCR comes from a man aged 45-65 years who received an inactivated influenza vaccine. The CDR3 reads CASSGGLDLAKNIQYF. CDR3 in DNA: TGTGCCAGCAGCGGTGGCCTTGACCTAGCCAAAAACATTCAGTACTTC.